A single sample gave rise to the 16 T cell receptor beta chains below, sequenced in a study of a mutant IDH1 vaccine in newly diagnosed glioma. Antigens of these TCRs are unknown. Specified time point: week 5, during vaccination. In the vaccine, a single dose held 300 ug of the mutant IDH1 20-mer peptide, along with topical imiquimod. The table came from immunoSEQ multiplex PCR; TCRdb's copy has only in-frame clones and leaves some out. The sample includes 50,000 to 55,000 clones, about three quarters of them seen just once. This specimen consisted of PBMCs, obtained from a glioma patient whose treatment included an IDH1 peptide vaccine. The receptors shown here come from a man between 45 and 60 years old with glioma.

The genes are TRBV4-3 and TRBJ1-2; a weak D match, TRBD1 (5 bases). The V gene lost 1 base and the J gene lost 7 bases, with 10 bases spanning the gap. CDR1 is LGHNA and CDR2 is YSLEER in the germline V gene. The CDR3 has 13 residues. The CDR3 nucleotides read TGCGCCAGCAGCCAAGGTCCAGGGTTTGGCTACACCTTC. It specifies CASSQGPGFGYTF.

The chain is built from TRBV6-1 and TRBJ2-7; 7 positions match TRBD1. CDR1 MNHNS and CDR2 SASEGT come from the germline V gene. The CDR3 has 14 amino acids. J was trimmed by 0 bases and V by 1 base; bases with no gene match: 0. The DNA for the CDR3 is TGTGCCAGCAGTGAAGGGGACAGCTCCTACGAGCAGTACTTC. Translation gives CASSEGDSSYEQYF.

The chain couples TRBV5-1 to TRBJ2-7, with TRBD1 matching over 8 bases. J was trimmed by 5 bases and V by 0 bases; bases with no gene match: 13. Per germline, CDR1 SGHRS and CDR2 YFSETQ. The CDR3 covers 17 residues. DNA for the CDR3: TGCGCCAGCAGCTTGGGCCCTACAATGGACAGGGCCGACGAGCAGTACTTC. This codes for CASSLGPTMDRADEQYF.

The J gene is TRBJ1-3, the V gene TRBV7-2; D remains ambiguous. Trimming took off 5 bases at V and 0 bases at J, with 14 bases between the two ends. Germline-derived CDR1 and CDR2 are SGHTA and FQGNSA. The length of the CDR3 is 16 residues. CDR3 region: CASSRSGFFSGNTIYF. CDR3 sequence (DNA): TGTGCCAGCAGCCGTTCGGGCTTCTTCTCTGGAAACACCATATATTTT.

Only a few counts were recorded for this clone. The chain links TRBV10-3 to TRBJ2-2, with 8 positions matching TRBD1. Per the germline V gene, CDR1 is ENHRY and CDR2 is SYGVKD. CDR3 size: 17 residues. Unmatched junction bases numbered 9, after V lost 6 bases and J lost 0 bases. The DNA of the CDR3 is TGTGCCATCAGGGGAACCGGGACAGGCACGAACACCGGGGAGCTGTTTTTT. This gives the protein CAIRGTGTGTNTGELFF.

CDR3 nucleotide sequence: TGTGCCAGCAGTTGGCAGAAGGGGGGAGAGACCCAGTACTTC. Its translation: CASSWQKGGETQYF. The gene calls are TRBV27 and TRBJ2-5; the D gene could be TRBD1 or TRBD2 (6 bases each). Germline lookup yields CDR1 MNHEY and CDR2 SMNVEV (reference sequence). The CDR3 spans 14 residues. V lost 4 bases to trimming and J lost 4 bases, with 13 bases between them.

This sequence joins TRBV7-3 and TRBJ2-1, with 9 bases fitting TRBD1. The CDR3 spans 14 residues. The V segment lost 5 bases and the J segment 7 bases; nucleotides outside the gene matches: 6. Germline V gene sequence: CDR1 SGHTA, CDR2 FQGTGA. CDR3: CASSPLGTGNEQFF. The DNA for the CDR3 is TGTGCCAGCAGCCCCCTAGGGACAGGGAATGAGCAGTTCTTC. Full variable domain (remainder filled in from reference TRBV7-3 and TRBJ2-1): GAGVSQTPSNKVTEKGKYVELRCDPISGHTALYWYRQSLGQGPEFLIYFQGTGAADDSGLPNDRFFAVRPEGSVSTLKIQRTERGDSAVYLCASSPLGTGNEQFFGPGTRLTVL.

This rearrangement joins TRBV5-6 to TRBJ2-1, with 8 nucleotides matching TRBD1. Germline CDR1 reads SGHDT; CDR2 reads YYEEEE. V lost 3 bases, J lost 3 bases, and 8 bases stayed unmatched. The CDR3 runs to 16 residues. The CDR3 DNA reads as TGTGCCAGCAGCTACGTCAGGGGGCCAAGCTACAATGAGCAGTTCTTC. It translates to CASSYVRGPSYNEQFF.

This chain uses TRBV27 with TRBJ1-6; 8 bases match TRBD1. Per germline, CDR1 MNHEY and CDR2 SMNVEV (reference sequence). V dropped 3 bases and J dropped 9; count of bases not matched to a gene: 7. This CDR3 region has 15 residues. The CDR3 spells CASSLQGAQSSPLHF. CDR3 nucleotide sequence: TGTGCCAGCAGTTTGCAGGGGGCGCAAAGTTCACCCCTCCACTTT.

The chain employs TRBV5-4 and TRBJ2-2; 11 bases fit TRBD1. After removal of 0 bases from V and 5 bases from J, the junction contained 3 bases not matched to a gene. Germline values: CDR1 SGHNT, CDR2 YYREEE (reference sequence). The CDR3 length is 16 residues. The DNA of the CDR3 is TGTGCCAGCAGCTTGGCGGGACAGGGGGGGACCGGGGAGCTGTTTTTT. Protein: CASSLAGQGGTGELFF.

The rearrangement joins TRBV4-3 to TRBJ2-3; 9 bases fit TRBD2. The CDR3 is 16 amino acids. Trimming cost V 4 bases and J 6 bases; bases outside gene matches: 11. Germline V CDR1 and CDR2: LGHNA, YSLEER. CDR3 bases: TGCGCCAGCAGCCCTTCCCCAGCGGGGGGCGGGGATACGCAGTATTTT. Its protein product is CASSPSPAGGGDTQYF.

The V call is TRBV5-4, the J call TRBJ1-4; D is perhaps TRBD1 (6 bases). CDR3 length equals 16 residues. The germline V and J ends were trimmed by 0 bases and 5 bases, with 14 bases remaining between them. CDR1 is SGHNT, CDR2 YYREEE, per germline (reference sequence). In nucleotides, the CDR3 is TGTGCCAGCAGCTTGGTGGCAGGGGACATGAATGAAAAACTGTTTTTT. Amino acid sequence: CASSLVAGDMNEKLFF.

There are a few counts of this clone. This sequence joins TRBV7-9 and TRBJ2-1; D unclear. V lost 3 bases to trimming and J lost 8 bases, with 8 bases between them. Germline V lookup: CDR1 SEHNR, CDR2 FQNEAQ (reference sequence). This CDR3 is built from 12 residues. CDR3: CASSFRFDEQFF. The CDR3 coding sequence is TGTGCCAGCAGCTTTAGATTTGATGAGCAGTTCTTC.

The V call is TRBV6-1, the J call TRBJ1-5; possibly TRBD1 for D (5 bases). CDR1 is MNHNS, CDR2 SASEGT, per germline. V shed 6 bases and J shed 5 bases, with 17 bases lying between them. This CDR3 region has 15 residues. The CDR3 loop reads CASRDMHKGDQPQHF. The CDR3 DNA follows: TGTGCCAGCAGGGACATGCATAAAGGGGATCAGCCCCAGCATTTT.

The V gene is TRBV27, the J gene TRBJ2-1; D gene unclear. There are 13 residues in the CDR3. Germline V CDR1 and CDR2: MNHEY, SMNVEV (reference sequence). Deletions cut 2 bases from V and 8 bases from J, with 10 bases between. The CDR3 region is CASSLKQFHEQFF. CDR3 DNA: TGTGCCAGCAGTTTAAAACAATTCCATGAGCAGTTCTTC.

The V gene is TRBV30, the J gene TRBJ2-1; 9 bases map to TRBD1. V lost 3 bases, J lost 4 bases, and 13 bases stayed unmatched. Germline lookup yields CDR1 GTSNPN and CDR2 SVGIG (reference sequence). The CDR3 runs 17 residues. The DNA of the CDR3 is TGTGCCTGGAGGGGTACGGGACCGGGACAGGGATACAATGAGCAGTTCTTC. Its translation is CAWRGTGPGQGYNEQFF.